This T cell receptor (beta chain) was obtained from a study of cytomegalovirus exposure and HLA in healthy donors. Whole-study findings and limits: Per published reports, the classifier diagnosed cytomegalovirus status with high specificity and sensitivity.

A multiplex PCR was run with 60 Vbeta primers and 13 Jbeta primers. Only in-frame clones appear in the TCRdb table, and some are missing; sequencing was by immunoSEQ multiplex PCR. The sample has some 180,000 clones, 76% seen once. A note on this clone: Its antigen is unidentified.

Germline V gives CDR1 SGHNT, CDR2 YENEEA. The CDR3 spans 17 residues. J gave up 5 bases and V 4 bases, and 15 bases lay outside the gene matches. This sequence originates from a woman aged 25-40 years in good health and CMV-seropositive. Sequenced sample: PBMCs. The chain joins TRBV11-3 to TRBJ2-5, with 8 bases that match TRBD1. This chain's CDR3 is CASSSRVGGQGEETQYF. The CDR3 coding sequence is TGTGCCAGCAGCTCCAGAGTGGGAGGACAGGGAGAGGAGACCCAGTACTTC.